What follows is one TCR beta chain and its context. The data originate from a study of blood T cell repertoires in COVID-19. As originally analysed: For nucleated cells, counts were estimated from reference gene primer amplification. Generated by immunoSEQ multiplex PCR, the TCRdb table keeps only in-frame clones and is missing some. The D gene and trimming were derived from the DNA, and the V and J assignments and clone size from that table. The sample lists approximately 260,000 clones; 86% were seen once. V lost 8 bases and J lost 4, with 19 bases in between. Germline CDR1 LGHNA, CDR2 YNFKEQ. This CDR3 is 15 amino acids long.

This rearrangement joins TRBV4-2 to TRBJ2-3, with D perhaps TRBD2 (7 bases). Sequences were obtained from peripheral blood. This TCR derives from a man aged 18 to 29 with active or convalescent COVID-19. The CDR3 DNA is TGTGCCAGCCGCCTGGAGAGGGGGGGAGCAGATACGCAGTATTTT. It encodes CASRLERGGADTQYF.